This is a list of T cell receptor beta chains from one sample in a study of identical twins' blood T cells. TCRdb re-analysed the 5' RACE reads in MiXCR, keeping a single row per CDR3 protein. Of around 380,000 distinct CDR3 sequences in the sample, approximately 30% are singletons; the top ten hold 6% to 7%. The sample consisted of PBMCs. These receptors were taken from a woman between 18 and 55 years old in good health. Each CDR3 is given with its conserved first and last residue. The D gene is left open where the match is weak. For some rows the clone size is stated as once, few or many, or as a class when expanded; others skip it.

clone size: few
V gene: TRBV24-1
J gene: TRBJ2-2
D gene: NA
CDR3 protein: CATSDSSTETNTGELFF
CDR3 DNA: TGTGCCACCAGTGATTCATCGACGGAGACGAACACCGGGGAGCTGTTTTTT

clone size: NA
V gene: TRBV12-3/TRBV12-4
J gene: TRBJ2-7
D gene: TRBD1
CDR3 protein: CASSDTGVSYEQYF
CDR3 DNA: TGTGCCAGCAGTGATACAGGGGTATCCTACGAGCAGTACTTC

clone size: NA
V gene: TRBV3-1
J gene: TRBJ2-3
D gene: NA
CDR3 protein: CASSPSFGTDTQYF
CDR3 DNA: TGTGCCAGCAGCCCGTCATTCGGCACAGATACGCAGTATTTT

clone size: NA
V gene: TRBV5-1
J gene: TRBJ2-1
D gene: NA
CDR3 protein: CASSLVLGNEQFF
CDR3 DNA: TGCGCCAGCAGCTTAGTCTTAGGGAATGAGCAGTTCTTC

clone size: NA
V gene: TRBV12-3/TRBV12-4
J gene: TRBJ2-3
D gene: TRBD2
CDR3 protein: CASSFPAGGDTQYF
CDR3 DNA: TGTGCCAGCAGTTTCCCAGCGGGGGGAGATACGCAGTATTTT

clone size: NA
V gene: TRBV14
J gene: TRBJ1-1
D gene: TRBD1
CDR3 protein: CASSQDKTGMTEAFF
CDR3 DNA: TGTGCCAGCAGCCAAGATAAGACAGGGATGACTGAAGCTTTCTTT

clone size: NA
V gene: TRBV11-3
J gene: TRBJ2-4
D gene: NA
CDR3 protein: CANSLDGGAAKNIQYF
CDR3 DNA: TGTGCCAACAGCTTAGATGGGGGCGCAGCGAAAAACATTCAGTACTTC

clone size: NA
V gene: TRBV7-2
J gene: TRBJ1-4
D gene: TRBD1
CDR3 protein: CASGSTGGAGNEKLFF
CDR3 DNA: TGTGCCAGCGGATCGACAGGGGGCGCAGGAAATGAAAAACTGTTTTTT

clone size: NA
V gene: TRBV12-5
J gene: TRBJ1-1
D gene: TRBD1
CDR3 protein: CASGLQGARSSAFF
CDR3 DNA: TGTGCTAGTGGTTTGCAGGGGGCGCGAAGTTCAGCTTTCTTT

clone size: NA
V gene: TRBV27
J gene: TRBJ1-3
D gene: NA
CDR3 protein: CASSQMGGNTIYF
CDR3 DNA: TGTGCCAGCAGTCAAATGGGTGGAAACACCATATATTTT

clone size: few
V gene: TRBV12-5
J gene: TRBJ2-3
D gene: NA
CDR3 protein: CASGLSATDTQYF
CDR3 DNA: TGTGCTAGTGGTTTGTCCGCCACAGATACGCAGTATTTT

clone size: few
V gene: TRBV10-3
J gene: TRBJ1-1
D gene: NA
CDR3 protein: CAIIEEGGEAFF
CDR3 DNA: TGTGCCATCATTGAGGAGGGAGGAGAAGCTTTCTTT

clone size: few
V gene: TRBV20-1
J gene: TRBJ2-7
D gene: TRBD2
CDR3 protein: CSAAGTSDYEQYF
CDR3 DNA: TGCAGTGCTGCCGGGACTAGCGACTACGAGCAGTACTTC

clone size: NA
V gene: TRBV5-1
J gene: TRBJ2-3
D gene: TRBD2
CDR3 protein: CASSPEGRLAGADTQYF
CDR3 DNA: TGCGCCAGCAGCCCCGAGGGCCGTCTAGCGGGCGCAGATACGCAGTATTTT

clone size: NA
V gene: TRBV5-1
J gene: TRBJ2-1
D gene: NA
CDR3 protein: CASSLGGDSDEQFF
CDR3 DNA: TGCGCCAGCAGCTTAGGAGGCGATTCCGATGAGCAGTTCTTC

clone size: few
V gene: TRBV9
J gene: TRBJ2-2
D gene: NA
CDR3 protein: CASSVEDRRAGELFF
CDR3 DNA: TGTGCCAGCAGCGTAGAAGATAGACGTGCCGGGGAGCTGTTTTTT

clone size: few
V gene: TRBV6-1
J gene: TRBJ1-2
D gene: NA
CDR3 protein: CASNPKLGGGYGYTF
CDR3 DNA: TGTGCCAGCAACCCCAAGTTAGGAGGGGGCTATGGCTACACCTTC

clone size: NA
V gene: TRBV5-1
J gene: TRBJ2-3
D gene: TRBD1
CDR3 protein: CASSLEGTGRDTQYF
CDR3 DNA: TGCGCCAGCAGCTTGGAAGGGACAGGGAGAGATACGCAGTATTTT

clone size: NA
V gene: TRBV28
J gene: TRBJ1-4
D gene: NA
CDR3 protein: CASSPASGSAEKLFF
CDR3 DNA: TGTGCCAGCAGTCCCGCCTCCGGTTCAGCTGAAAAACTGTTTTTT

clone size: few
V gene: TRBV7-6
J gene: TRBJ1-3
D gene: NA
CDR3 protein: CASSFASGRSVGNTIYF
CDR3 DNA: TGTGCCAGCAGCTTTGCCTCGGGGCGTTCGGTTGGAAACACCATATATTTT

clone size: NA
V gene: TRBV4-1
J gene: TRBJ1-5
D gene: NA
CDR3 protein: CASSQEVGEDQPQHF
CDR3 DNA: TGCGCCAGCAGCCAAGAGGTCGGGGAGGACCAGCCCCAGCATTTT

clone size: NA
V gene: TRBV12-3/TRBV12-4
J gene: TRBJ2-1
D gene: NA
CDR3 protein: CASSPWGAGVNEQFF
CDR3 DNA: TGTGCCAGCAGTCCATGGGGGGCAGGGGTAAATGAGCAGTTCTTC

clone size: NA
V gene: TRBV19
J gene: TRBJ1-1
D gene: NA
CDR3 protein: CASSKQSNTEAFF
CDR3 DNA: TGTGCCAGTAGTAAACAATCTAACACTGAAGCTTTCTTT

clone size: few
V gene: TRBV12-3/TRBV12-4
J gene: TRBJ2-7
D gene: NA
CDR3 protein: CASSLGYEQHF
CDR3 DNA: TGTGCCAGCAGTTTGGGGTACGAGCAGCACTTC

clone size: few
V gene: TRBV2
J gene: TRBJ1-5
D gene: NA
CDR3 protein: CASSEAGEGQPQHF
CDR3 DNA: TGTGCCAGCAGTGAAGCTGGGGAGGGTCAGCCCCAGCATTTT